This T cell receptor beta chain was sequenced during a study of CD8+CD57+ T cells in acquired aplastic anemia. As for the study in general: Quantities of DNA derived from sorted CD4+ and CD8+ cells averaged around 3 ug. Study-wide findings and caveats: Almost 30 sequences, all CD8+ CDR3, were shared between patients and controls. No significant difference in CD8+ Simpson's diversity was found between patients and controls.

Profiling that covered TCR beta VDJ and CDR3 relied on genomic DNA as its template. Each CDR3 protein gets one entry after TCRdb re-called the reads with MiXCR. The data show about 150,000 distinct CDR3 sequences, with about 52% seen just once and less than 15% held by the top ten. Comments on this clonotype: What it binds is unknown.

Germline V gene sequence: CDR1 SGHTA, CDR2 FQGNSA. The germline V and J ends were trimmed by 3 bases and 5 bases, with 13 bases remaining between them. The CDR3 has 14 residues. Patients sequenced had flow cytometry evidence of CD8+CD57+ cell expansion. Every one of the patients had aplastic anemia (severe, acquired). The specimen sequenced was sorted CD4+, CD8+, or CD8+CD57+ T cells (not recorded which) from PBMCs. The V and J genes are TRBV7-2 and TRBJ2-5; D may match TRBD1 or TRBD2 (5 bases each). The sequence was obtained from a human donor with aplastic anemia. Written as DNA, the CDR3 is TGTGCCAGCAGCTTGGGACCTCAACGGGAGACCCAGTACTTC. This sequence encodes CASSLGPQRETQYF.